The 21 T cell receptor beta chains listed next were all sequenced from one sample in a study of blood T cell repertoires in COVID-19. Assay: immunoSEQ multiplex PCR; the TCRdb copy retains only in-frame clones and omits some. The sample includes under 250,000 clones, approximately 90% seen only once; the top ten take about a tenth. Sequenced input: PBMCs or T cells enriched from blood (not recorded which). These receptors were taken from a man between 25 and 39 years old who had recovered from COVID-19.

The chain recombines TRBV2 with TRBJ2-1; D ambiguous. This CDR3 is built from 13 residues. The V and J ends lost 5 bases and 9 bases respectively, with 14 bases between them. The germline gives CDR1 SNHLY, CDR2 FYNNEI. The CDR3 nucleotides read TGTGCCAGCAGTCTCCCAGCGAAGATTGAGCAGTTCTTC. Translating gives CASSLPAKIEQFF.

The CDR3 nucleotides read TGTGCCTGGAGTGTAGTAGGAGTCGCGAACACCGGGGAGCTGTTTTTT. The encoded protein is CAWSVVGVANTGELFF. This chain connects TRBV30 to TRBJ2-2; D call uncertain. Trimming took 0 bases from V and 0 from J, leaving 11 bases between them. Germline CDR1 is GTSNPN and CDR2 is SVGIG (reference sequence). The CDR3 is 16 residues long.

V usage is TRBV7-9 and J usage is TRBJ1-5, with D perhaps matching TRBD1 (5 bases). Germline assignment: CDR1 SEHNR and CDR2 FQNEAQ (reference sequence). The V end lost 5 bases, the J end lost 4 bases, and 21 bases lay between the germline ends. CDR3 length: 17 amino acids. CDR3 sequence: CASSPTRIRGGNQPQHF. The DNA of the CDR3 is TGTGCCAGCAGCCCAACTAGGATAAGGGGAGGAAATCAGCCCCAGCATTTT.

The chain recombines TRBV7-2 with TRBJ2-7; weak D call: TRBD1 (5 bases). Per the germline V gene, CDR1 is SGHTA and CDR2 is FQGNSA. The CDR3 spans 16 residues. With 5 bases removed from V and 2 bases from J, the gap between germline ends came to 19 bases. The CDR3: CASSLSGRTITYEQYF. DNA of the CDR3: TGTGCCAGCAGCCTAAGTGGCAGGACAATTACCTACGAGCAGTACTTC.

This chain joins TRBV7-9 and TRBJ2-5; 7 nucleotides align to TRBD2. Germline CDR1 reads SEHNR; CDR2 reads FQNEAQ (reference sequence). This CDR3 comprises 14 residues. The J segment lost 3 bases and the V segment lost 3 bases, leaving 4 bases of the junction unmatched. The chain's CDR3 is CASSLFAGEETQYF. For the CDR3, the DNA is TGTGCCAGCAGCTTGTTTGCGGGAGAAGAGACCCAGTACTTC.

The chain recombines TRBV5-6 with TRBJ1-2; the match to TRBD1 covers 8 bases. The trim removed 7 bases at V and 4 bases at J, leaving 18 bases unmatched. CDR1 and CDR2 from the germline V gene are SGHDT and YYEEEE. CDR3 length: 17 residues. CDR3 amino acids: CASAVGGTGAFRYGYTF. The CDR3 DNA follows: TGTGCCAGCGCAGTCGGCGGGACAGGTGCCTTCCGCTATGGCTACACCTTC. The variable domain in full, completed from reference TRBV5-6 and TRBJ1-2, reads DAGVTQSPTHLIKTRGQQVTLRCSPKSGHDTVSWYQQALGQGPQFIFQYYEEEERQRGNFPDRFSGHQFPNYSSELNVNALLLGDSALYLCASAVGGTGAFRYGYTFGSGTRLTVV.

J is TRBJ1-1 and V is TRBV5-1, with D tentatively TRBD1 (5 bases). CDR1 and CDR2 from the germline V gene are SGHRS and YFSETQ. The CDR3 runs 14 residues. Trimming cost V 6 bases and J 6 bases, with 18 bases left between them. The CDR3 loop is CASNPPGGGAEAFF. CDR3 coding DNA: TGCGCCAGCAACCCCCCGGGGGGAGGGGCTGAAGCTTTCTTT.

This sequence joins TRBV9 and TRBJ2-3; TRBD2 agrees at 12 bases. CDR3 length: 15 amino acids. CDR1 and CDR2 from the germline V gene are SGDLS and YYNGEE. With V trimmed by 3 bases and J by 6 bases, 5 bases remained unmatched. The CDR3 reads CASSASGLAGDTQYF. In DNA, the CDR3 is TGTGCCAGCAGCGCGTCGGGACTAGCGGGTGATACGCAGTATTTT.

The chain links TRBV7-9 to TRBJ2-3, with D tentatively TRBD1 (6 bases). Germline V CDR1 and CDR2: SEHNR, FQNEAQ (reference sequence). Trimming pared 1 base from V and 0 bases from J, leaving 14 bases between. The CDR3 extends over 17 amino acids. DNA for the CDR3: TGTGCCAGCAGCTTAGGATACAGGGATTATAGCACAGATACGCAGTATTTT. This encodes CASSLGYRDYSTDTQYF.

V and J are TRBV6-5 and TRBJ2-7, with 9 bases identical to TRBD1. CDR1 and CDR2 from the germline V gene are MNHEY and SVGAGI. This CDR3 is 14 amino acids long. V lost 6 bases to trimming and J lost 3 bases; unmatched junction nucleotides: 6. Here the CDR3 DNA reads TGTGCCAGCAGAGGGACAGGGAAGAACTACGAGCAGTACTTC. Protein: CASRGTGKNYEQYF.

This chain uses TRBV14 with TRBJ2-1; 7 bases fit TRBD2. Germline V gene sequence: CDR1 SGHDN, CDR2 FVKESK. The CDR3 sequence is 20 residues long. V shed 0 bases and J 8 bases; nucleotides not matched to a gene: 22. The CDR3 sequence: CASSQEVPGLSIGLVHEQFF. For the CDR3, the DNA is TGTGCCAGCAGCCAAGAGGTACCGGGACTAAGTATCGGGTTGGTCCATGAGCAGTTCTTC.

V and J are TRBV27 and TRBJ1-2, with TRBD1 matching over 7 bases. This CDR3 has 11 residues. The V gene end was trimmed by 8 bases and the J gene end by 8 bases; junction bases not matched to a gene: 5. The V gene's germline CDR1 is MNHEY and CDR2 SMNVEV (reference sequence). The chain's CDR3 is CASGEGGGYTF. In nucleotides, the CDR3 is TGTGCCAGCGGAGAAGGGGGCGGCTACACCTTC.

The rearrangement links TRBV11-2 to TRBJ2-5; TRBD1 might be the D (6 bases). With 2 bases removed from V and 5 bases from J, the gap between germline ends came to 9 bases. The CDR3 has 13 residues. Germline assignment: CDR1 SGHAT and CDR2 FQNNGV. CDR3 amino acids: CASSLQGLETQYF. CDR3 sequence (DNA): TGTGCCAGCAGCTTACAGGGGTTGGAGACCCAGTACTTC.

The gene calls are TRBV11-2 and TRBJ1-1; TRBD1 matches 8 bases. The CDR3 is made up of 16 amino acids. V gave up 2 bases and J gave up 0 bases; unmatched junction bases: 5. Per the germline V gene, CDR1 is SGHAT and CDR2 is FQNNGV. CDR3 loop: CASSLSPDRVNTEAFF. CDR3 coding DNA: TGTGCCAGCAGCTTATCCCCGGACAGGGTGAACACTGAAGCTTTCTTT.

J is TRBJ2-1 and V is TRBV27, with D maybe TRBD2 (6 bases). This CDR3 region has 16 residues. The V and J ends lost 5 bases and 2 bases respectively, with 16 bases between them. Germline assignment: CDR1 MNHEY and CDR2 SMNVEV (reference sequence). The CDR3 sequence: CASSNPGVSPYNEQFF. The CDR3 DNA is TGTGCCAGCAGTAACCCGGGGGTTTCCCCCTACAATGAGCAGTTCTTC.

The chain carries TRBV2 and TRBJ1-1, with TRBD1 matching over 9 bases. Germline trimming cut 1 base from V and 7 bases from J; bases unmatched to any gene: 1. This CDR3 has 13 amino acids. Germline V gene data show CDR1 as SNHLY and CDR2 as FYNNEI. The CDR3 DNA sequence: TGTGCCAGCAGTGAAGGGGGACAGGGTGAAGCTTTCTTT. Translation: CASSEGGQGEAFF.

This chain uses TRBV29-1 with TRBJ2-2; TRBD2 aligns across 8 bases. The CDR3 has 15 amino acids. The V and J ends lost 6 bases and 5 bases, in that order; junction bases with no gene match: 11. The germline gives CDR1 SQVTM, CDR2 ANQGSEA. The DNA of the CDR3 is TGCAGCGTAGAGATACGGACTAGCAGAACCGGGGAGCTGTTTTTT. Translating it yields CSVEIRTSRTGELFF.

CDR3 DNA: TGTGCCAGCAGCTTAGCGGACTTAACTGGAAACACCATATATTTT. This translates into CASSLADLTGNTIYF. The V call is TRBV7-2, the J call TRBJ1-3; D is undetermined. From germline, CDR1 is SGHTA and CDR2 FQGNSA. V gave up 0 bases and J gave up 2 bases, with 8 bases separating them. The CDR3 covers 15 residues.

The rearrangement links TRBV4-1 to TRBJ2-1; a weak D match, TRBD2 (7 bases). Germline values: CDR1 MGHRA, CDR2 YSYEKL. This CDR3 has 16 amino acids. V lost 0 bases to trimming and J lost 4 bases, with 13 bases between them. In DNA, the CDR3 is TGCGCCAGCAGCCAAGAGCCGGGGGGCAGGTACAATGAGCAGTTCTTC. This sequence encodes CASSQEPGGRYNEQFF.

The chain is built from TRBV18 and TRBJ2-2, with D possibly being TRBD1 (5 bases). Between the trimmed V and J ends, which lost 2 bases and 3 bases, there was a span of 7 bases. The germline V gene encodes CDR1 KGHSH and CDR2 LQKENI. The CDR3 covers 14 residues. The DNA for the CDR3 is TGTGCCAGCTCACCAGCAGGGTACACCGGGGAGCTGTTTTTT. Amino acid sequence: CASSPAGYTGELFF.

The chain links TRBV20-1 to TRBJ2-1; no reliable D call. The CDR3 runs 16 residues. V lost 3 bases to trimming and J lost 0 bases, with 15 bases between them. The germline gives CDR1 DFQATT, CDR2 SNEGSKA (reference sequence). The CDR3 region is CSASGFGGNSYNEQFF. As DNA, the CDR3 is TGCAGTGCTAGTGGCTTCGGCGGAAACTCCTACAATGAGCAGTTCTTC.